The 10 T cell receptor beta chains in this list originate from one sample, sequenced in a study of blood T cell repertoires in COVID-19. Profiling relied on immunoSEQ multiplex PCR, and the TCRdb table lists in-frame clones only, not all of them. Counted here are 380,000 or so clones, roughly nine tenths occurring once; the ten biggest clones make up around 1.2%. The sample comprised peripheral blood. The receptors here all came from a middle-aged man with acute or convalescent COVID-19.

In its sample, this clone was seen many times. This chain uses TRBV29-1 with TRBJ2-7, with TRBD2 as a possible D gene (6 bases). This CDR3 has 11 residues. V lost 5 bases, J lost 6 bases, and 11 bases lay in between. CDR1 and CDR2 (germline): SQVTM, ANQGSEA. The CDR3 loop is CSVIDGGEQYF. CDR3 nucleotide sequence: TGCAGCGTTATCGACGGGGGCGAGCAGTACTTC.

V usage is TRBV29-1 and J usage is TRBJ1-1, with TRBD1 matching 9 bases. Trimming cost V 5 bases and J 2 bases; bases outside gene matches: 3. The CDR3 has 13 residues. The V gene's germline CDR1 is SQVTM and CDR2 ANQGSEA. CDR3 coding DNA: TGCAGCGTTCGACAGGGGGGTAACACTGAAGCTTTCTTT. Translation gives CSVRQGGNTEAFF.

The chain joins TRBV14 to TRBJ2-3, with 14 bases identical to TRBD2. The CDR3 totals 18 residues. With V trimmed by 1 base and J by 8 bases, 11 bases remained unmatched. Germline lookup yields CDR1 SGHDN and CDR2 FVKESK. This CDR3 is CASSQGWTSGRSRGTQYF. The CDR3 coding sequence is TGTGCCAGCAGCCAAGGGTGGACTAGCGGGAGGTCGCGCGGTACGCAGTATTTT. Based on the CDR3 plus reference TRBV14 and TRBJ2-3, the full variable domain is EAGVTQFPSHSVIEKGQTVTLRCDPISGHDNLYWYRRVMGKEIKFLLHFVKESKQDESGMPNNRFLAERTGGTYSTLKVQPAELEDSGVYFCASSQGWTSGRSRGTQYFGPGTRLTVL.

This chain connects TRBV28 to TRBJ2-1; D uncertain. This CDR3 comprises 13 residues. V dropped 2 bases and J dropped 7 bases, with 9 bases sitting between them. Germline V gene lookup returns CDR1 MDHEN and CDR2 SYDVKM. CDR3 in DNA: TGTGCCAGCAGTTTAGCAGATCTGAATGAGCAGTTCTTC. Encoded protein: CASSLADLNEQFF.

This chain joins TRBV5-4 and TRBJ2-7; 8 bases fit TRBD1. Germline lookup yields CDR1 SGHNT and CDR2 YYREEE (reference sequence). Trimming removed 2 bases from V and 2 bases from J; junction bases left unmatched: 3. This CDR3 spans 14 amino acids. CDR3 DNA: TGTGCCAGCAGCTTCGGACAGGGCCCCTACGAGCAGTACTTC. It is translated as CASSFGQGPYEQYF.

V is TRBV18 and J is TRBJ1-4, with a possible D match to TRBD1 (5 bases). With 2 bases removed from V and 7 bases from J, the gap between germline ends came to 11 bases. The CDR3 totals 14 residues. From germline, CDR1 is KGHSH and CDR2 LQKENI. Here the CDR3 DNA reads TGTGCCAGCTCACCAAACGGACAAGGTGAAAAACTGTTTTTT. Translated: CASSPNGQGEKLFF.

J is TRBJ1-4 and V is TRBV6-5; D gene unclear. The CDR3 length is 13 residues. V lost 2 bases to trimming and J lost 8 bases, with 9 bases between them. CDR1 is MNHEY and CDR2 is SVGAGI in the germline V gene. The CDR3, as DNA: TGTGCCAGCAGTTACCGACTTGGCGAAAAACTGTTTTTT. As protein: CASSYRLGEKLFF.

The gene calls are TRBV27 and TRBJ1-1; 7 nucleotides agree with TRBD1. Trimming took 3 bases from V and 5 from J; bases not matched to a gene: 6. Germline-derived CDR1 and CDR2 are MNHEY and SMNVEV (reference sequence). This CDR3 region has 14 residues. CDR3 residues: CASSFHPGGTEAFF. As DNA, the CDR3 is TGTGCCAGCAGTTTCCACCCAGGGGGAACTGAAGCTTTCTTT.

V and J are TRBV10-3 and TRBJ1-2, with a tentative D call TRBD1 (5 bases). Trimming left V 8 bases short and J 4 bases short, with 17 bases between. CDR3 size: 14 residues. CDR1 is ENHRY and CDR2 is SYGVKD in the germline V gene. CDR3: CAIQSLDQGYGYTF. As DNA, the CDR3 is TGTGCCATCCAATCCCTCGACCAGGGCTATGGCTACACCTTC.

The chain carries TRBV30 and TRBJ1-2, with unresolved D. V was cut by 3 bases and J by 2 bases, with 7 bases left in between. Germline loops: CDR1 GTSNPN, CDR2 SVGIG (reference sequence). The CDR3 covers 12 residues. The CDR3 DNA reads TGTGCCTGGAGGAAGCGGAACTATGGCTACACCTTC. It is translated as CAWRKRNYGYTF.